This T cell receptor beta chain is from a study of control samples from healthy donors and cancer patients. The data were produced by immunoSEQ multiplex PCR, yet TCRdb's version contains in-frame clones alone and is incomplete. Its clone listing holds about 200,000 clones. CDR1 and CDR2 (germline): SGHTA, FQGTGA. V gave up 3 bases and J gave up 6 bases, with 6 bases separating them. CDR3 length equals 13 residues. V and J are TRBV7-3 and TRBJ1-6; no firm D call. Sample: blood. The sequence was obtained from a woman aged 25-40 years in good health. The CDR3 here is CASSFAGNSPLHF. CDR3 nucleotides: TGTGCCAGCAGCTTCGCGGGTAATTCACCCCTCCACTTT. Full variable domain (remainder filled in from reference TRBV7-3 and TRBJ1-6): GAGVSQTPSNKVTEKGKYVELRCDPISGHTALYWYRQSLGQGPEFLIYFQGTGAADDSGLPNDRFFAVRPEGSVSTLKIQRTERGDSAVYLCASSFAGNSPLHFGNGTRLTVT.